The rows below give T cell receptor beta chains drawn from one sample of a study of Graves' ophthalmopathy and Graves' hyperthyroidism. TCRdb independently ran MiXCR on the multiplex PCR reads; one entry per CDR3 protein. The sample holds approximately 1.2 million distinct CDR3 sequences, approximately 35% seen once. The sample comprised peripheral blood or thyroid tissue (not recorded which). The receptors were gathered from an adult man with Graves' hyperthyroidism. The CDR3 runs from the conserved cysteine through the conserved F or W. D genes are given only for firm matches. The size of a clone is reported for some rows only, either as once, few or many, or as a class for expanded clones.

>-|-|TRBV4-1|TRBJ1-1
TGCGCCAGCAGCCAAGAAGTCCGGACACGGATCAGTTTCTTT
CASSQEVRTRISFF
>TRBD1|few|TRBV7-9|TRBJ1-5
TGTGCCAGCAGCGAACAGGGGATTAATCAGCCCCAGCATTTT
CASSEQGINQPQHF
>TRBD2|few|TRBV7-9|TRBJ2-7
TGTGCCAGCAGCAACCGACTAGCGGGGGCCTACGAGCAGTACTTC
CASSNRLAGAYEQYF
>TRBD1|many|TRBV11-2|TRBJ2-5
TGTGCCAGCAGCTTAGGGGGACAGGGAAGACAAGAGACCCAGTACTTC
CASSLGGQGRQETQYF
>TRBD2|many|TRBV7-7|TRBJ2-2
TGTGCCAGCAGCTTAAAGCGGGGTGCGAACACCGGGGAGCTGTTTTTT
CASSLKRGANTGELFF
>TRBD2|many|TRBV2|TRBJ2-2
TGTGCCAGCAGTGACTACGCCCCATTTAGCGGGAGTGTAACCGGGGAGCTGTTTTTT
CASSDYAPFSGSVTGELFF
>TRBD2|many|TRBV10-3|TRBJ2-3
TGTGCCATCAGTGAGGGGCATGGGCTAGCGGGAGGAGATACGCAGTATTTT
CAISEGHGLAGGDTQYF
>-|-|TRBV5-1|TRBJ2-2
TGCGCCAGCAGCTTGGAGGCGGGACGGCTCTCCGGGGAGCTGTTTTTT
CASSLEAGRLSGELFF
>-|-|TRBV10-3|TRBJ2-3
TGTGCCAGCAGCGGCGGGACCTACACAGATACGCAGTATTTT
CASSGGTYTDTQYF
>-|-|TRBV2|TRBJ2-7
TGTGCCAGCAGTGAAAGGAACAAGTACGAGCAGTACTTC
CASSERNKYEQYF
>-|few|TRBV6-5|TRBJ2-2
TGTGCCAGCAGCAATAGGGGGACCGGGGAGCTGTTTTTT
CASSNRGTGELFF
>-|-|TRBV9|TRBJ1-5
TGTGCCAGCAGTTTAACTCCGACTAGCAATCAGCCCCAGCATTTT
CASSLTPTSNQPQHF
>-|many|TRBV12-3/TRBV12-4|TRBJ1-1
TGTGCCAGCAGGGCCGAGGGCCCCACTGAAGCTTTCTTT
CASRAEGPTEAFF
>-|few|TRBV27|TRBJ1-2
TGTGCCAGCACTTCCGACGGATATGGCTACACCTTC
CASTSDGYGYTF
>-|many|TRBV11-2|TRBJ2-7
TGTGCCAGCAGCACTTGGAGTGCTTACGAGCAGTACTTC
CASSTWSAYEQYF
>-|many|TRBV19|TRBJ1-5
TGTGCCAGTAGTATTTTCACTATGGGCAATCAGCCCCAGCATTTT
CASSIFTMGNQPQHF
>TRBD1|-|TRBV24-1|TRBJ2-2
TGTGCCACCAGTGACTCCGGGACAGGGGTCACCGGGGAGCTGTTTTTT
CATSDSGTGVTGELFF
>-|-|TRBV7-3|TRBJ2-7
TGTGCCAGCAGCGAAGGAGACGCCTACGAGCAGTACTTC
CASSEGDAYEQYF
>-|few|TRBV24-1|TRBJ2-3
TGTGCCACCAGTGATGGAAGAGCCTCCACAGATACGCAGTATTTT
CATSDGRASTDTQYF
>-|many|TRBV29-1|TRBJ1-1
TGCAGCGTGTACGCCACCAGTAGAGAGACAAACACTGAAGCTTTCTTT
CSVYATSRETNTEAFF
>-|-|TRBV6-9|TRBJ1-5
TGTGCCAGCAGTTATGGGGCCTATAGCAATCAGCCCCAGCATTTT
CASSYGAYSNQPQHF
>TRBD1|-|TRBV10-3|TRBJ2-6
TGTGCCAGCAGTGGCCGGGACAGGGATTTCTCTGGGGCCAACGTCCTGACTTTC
CASSGRDRDFSGANVLTF
>-|many|TRBV19|TRBJ1-2
TGTGCCAGTACATCAAACGCAGTCGACGACACCGCCGTAAAAAGGGGCTACACCTTC
CASTSNAVDDTAVKRGYTF
>TRBD1|-|TRBV9|TRBJ1-2
TGTGCCAGCAGCGGACAGGGTGAGGGACGGTATGGCTACACCTTC
CASSGQGEGRYGYTF
>TRBD1|-|TRBV10-3|TRBJ2-7
TGTGCCATCAGTGAGTCTGGGACAGGGGGCAACGAGCAGTACTTC
CAISESGTGGNEQYF
>-|-|TRBV7-2|TRBJ2-3
TGTGCCAGCAGAACGCTCACAGATACGCAGTATTTT
CASRTLTDTQYF
>-|few|TRBV30|TRBJ2-7
TGTGCCTGGAACGAGGGTACCTACGAGCAGTACTTC
CAWNEGTYEQYF
>-|many|TRBV11-2|TRBJ2-7
TGTGCCAGCAGCCCCGGACCGGCTTCGGGGGAGCAGTACTTC
CASSPGPASGEQYF
>-|many|TRBV7-8|TRBJ1-1
TGTGCCAGCAGCTTTCACAGGGCCACTTTCTTT
CASSFHRATFF
>-|few|TRBV3-1|TRBJ1-5
TGTGCCAGCAGCCACTTTAATCAGCCCCAGCATTTT
CASSHFNQPQHF
>-|many|TRBV7-4|TRBJ2-7
TGTGCCAGCAGCTTAGTTGCGGGACGCCGTACCACCTACGAGCAGTACTTC
CASSLVAGRRTTYEQYF
>-|many|TRBV29-1|TRBJ1-1
TGCAGCGTTGATACCGGGTTCACTGAAGCTTTCTTT
CSVDTGFTEAFF
>-|-|TRBV6-5|TRBJ2-7
TGTGCCAGCAGTTACGGATGGCAGTCGTCTCCCTACGAGCAGTACTTC
CASSYGWQSSPYEQYF
>-|-|TRBV9|TRBJ2-5
TGTGCCAGCAGCGTAGGGGGGCGTTGGGAGACCCAGTACTTC
CASSVGGRWETQYF
>-|-|TRBV20-1|TRBJ1-1
TGCAGTGCTAGAAACCCCCACCCGCCGCAGCCGGGCACTGAAGCTTTCTTT
CSARNPHPPQPGTEAFF
>-|-|TRBV13|TRBJ1-1
TGTGCCAGCCGCTTAGTTCTGGGTAACACTGAAGCTTTCTTT
CASRLVLGNTEAFF
>-|many|TRBV7-6|TRBJ1-5
TGTGCCAGCAGCTTATTCAGAAATCAGCCCCAGCATTTT
CASSLFRNQPQHF
>-|-|TRBV10-3|TRBJ1-5
TGTGCCATCAGAGAAAGGGGGAGCAATCAGCCCCAGCATTTT
CAIRERGSNQPQHF
>TRBD2|many|TRBV7-7|TRBJ2-2
TGTGCCAGCAGCTTAGCTACACTAGCGGGAGGATCGAACACCGGGGAGCTGTTTTTT
CASSLATLAGGSNTGELFF
>TRBD2|-|TRBV9|TRBJ2-7
TGTGCCAGCAGCGTTAGCGGGAGCAACCACTACGAGCAGTACTTC
CASSVSGSNHYEQYF
>TRBD2|few|TRBV10-2|TRBJ2-5
TGCGCCAGCAGTGAAGCGGGAGTAGGAGAGACCCAGTACTTC
CASSEAGVGETQYF
>-|few|TRBV4-1|TRBJ1-4
TGCGCCAGCAGCACATTCACAGATCCTAATGAAAAACTGTTTTTT
CASSTFTDPNEKLFF
>TRBD2|few|TRBV19|TRBJ2-2
TGTGCCAGTAGTATCCGGGGGACTAGCGGGAGTCTCGGCACCGGGGAGCTGTTTTTT
CASSIRGTSGSLGTGELFF
>-|once|TRBV10-3|TRBJ1-1
TGTGCCATCAGTGGGTCAGAGGACGAAGCTTTCTTT
CAISGSEDEAFF
>TRBD1|-|TRBV7-2|TRBJ1-5
TGCGCCAGCAGCCAGTGGACAGGGGGACAGCCCCAGCATTTT
CASSQWTGGQPQHF
>TRBD1|few|TRBV15|TRBJ2-2
TGTGCCACCAGCAGAGATAGGTGGACAGGGAACACCGGGGAGCTGTTTTTT
CATSRDRWTGNTGELFF
>-|-|TRBV18|TRBJ1-4
TGTGCCAGCTCACCACAGAGCGCAAGGAATGAAAAACTGTTTTTT
CASSPQSARNEKLFF
>TRBD1|-|TRBV7-6|TRBJ1-1
TGTGCCAGCAGCCCCCAAACACAGGGGAGAGCTTTCTTT
CASSPQTQGRAFF
>-|-|TRBV29-1|TRBJ1-4
-
CSASGTGKNCFF
>-|few|TRBV12-3/TRBV12-4|TRBJ2-2
TGTGCCAGCAGACCTTCGGGAGCCACCGGGGAGCTGTTTTTT
CASRPSGATGELFF